Listed here are 26 T cell receptor beta chains from one sample, sequenced in a study of blood T cell repertoires in COVID-19. Sequencing was performed with immunoSEQ multiplex PCR; in TCRdb, only in-frame clones are kept and a portion is missing. Of 300,000 to 400,000 clones listed, 80% to 90% are singletons. Sequenced: PBMCs or T cells enriched from blood (not recorded which). These receptors came from a man aged 18-30 years who had recovered from COVID-19.

The chain carries TRBV3-1 (or the pseudogene TRBV3-2) and TRBJ1-2, with 7 bases lining up with TRBD1. From germline, CDR1 is LGHDT and CDR2 YNNKEL (reference sequence). This CDR3 spans 15 amino acids. V lost 3 bases, J lost 0 bases, and 4 bases stayed unmatched. CDR3: CASSQRDSPNYGYTF. In nucleotides, the CDR3 is TGTGCCAGCAGCCAGAGGGACAGTCCTAACTATGGCTACACCTTC.

This sequence joins TRBV27 and TRBJ1-5; tentative D call: TRBD1 (6 bases). The germline V gene has CDR1 MNHEY and CDR2 SMNVEV (reference sequence). The CDR3 sequence is 13 residues long. Trimming removed 5 bases at V and 6 bases at J, with 11 bases between. The DNA of the CDR3 is TGTGCCAGCAGTAGTACAGGGCGTCAGCCCCAGCATTTT. This translates into CASSSTGRQPQHF.

The chain has TRBV29-1 and TRBJ1-3, with TRBD1 as a possible D gene (5 bases). CDR1 and CDR2 from the germline V gene are SQVTM and ANQGSEA. The CDR3 runs 13 residues. Trimming took off 6 bases at V and 3 bases at J, with 12 bases between the two ends. As DNA, the CDR3 is TGCAGCGTGTGGGGGGACGTTGGAAACACCATATATTTT. Encoded protein: CSVWGDVGNTIYF.

The chain employs TRBV7-6 and TRBJ2-7, with 11 positions matching TRBD1. Germline CDR1 reads SGHVS; CDR2 reads FNYEAQ. V lost 4 bases and J lost 5; bases outside the gene matches: 7. This CDR3 is 15 amino acids long. CDR3 protein: CASSSGQGAKNEQYF. The CDR3 DNA is TGTGCCAGCAGCTCCGGACAGGGGGCTAAGAACGAGCAGTACTTC.

The rearrangement links TRBV10-2 to TRBJ2-1; 14 nucleotides agree with TRBD2. J lost 7 bases, V lost 5 bases, and 4 bases had no gene match. Germline assignment: CDR1 WSHSY and CDR2 SAAADI. The length of the CDR3 is 15 residues. The CDR3 DNA reads TGCGCCAGCAGTCGACTAGCGGGGGGGACGAATGAGCAGTTCTTC. This encodes CASSRLAGGTNEQFF.

This chain links TRBV7-3 with TRBJ2-7, with 7 bases identical to TRBD1. Per the germline V gene, CDR1 is SGHTA and CDR2 is FQGTGA. V lost 4 bases to trimming and J lost 4 bases; unmatched junction nucleotides: 10. The CDR3 runs to 15 residues. CDR3 coding DNA: TGTGCCAGCAGCTCACTACCGGGACAGATATACGAGCAGTACTTC. The encoded protein is CASSSLPGQIYEQYF.

The chain is built from TRBV30 and TRBJ1-2; a weak D match, TRBD1 (6 bases). The CDR3 spans 14 residues. V lost 4 bases, J lost 4 bases, and 16 bases lay in between. Germline V gives CDR1 GTSNPN, CDR2 SVGIG (reference sequence). The CDR3 protein is CAWNQGLHGYGYTF. The CDR3 region has the DNA TGTGCCTGGAACCAGGGGCTCCACGGCTATGGCTACACCTTC.

The rearrangement uses TRBV10-3 and TRBJ2-5, with TRBD1 as a possible D gene (5 bases). The CDR3 is made up of 16 amino acids. The germline V gene encodes CDR1 ENHRY and CDR2 SYGVKD. Trimming removed 0 bases from V and 0 bases from J, with 11 bases in between. The CDR3 bases are TGTGCCATCAGTGAGTCAGGGGCAGGCTACCAAGAGACCCAGTACTTC. Its protein is CAISESGAGYQETQYF.

The chain couples TRBV11-2 to TRBJ2-7; D is ambiguous. The CDR3 sequence is 11 residues long. Trimming shortened V by 4 bases and J by 3 bases, and 4 bases separated the two germline ends. Germline V lookup: CDR1 SGHAT, CDR2 FQNNGV. CDR3 DNA sequence: TGTGCCAGCAGCTCAAACTACGAGCAGTACTTC. Translating gives CASSSNYEQYF.

The chain uses TRBV12-3 or TRBV12-4 and TRBJ1-2, with D unresolved. This CDR3 is 13 amino acids long. V was pared by 2 bases and J by 12 bases, with 16 bases between. The DNA for the CDR3 is TGTGCCAGCAGTTTATCGGTGCGGGGAGGAAACACCTTC. This encodes CASSLSVRGGNTF.

J is TRBJ2-2 and V is TRBV9; 9 bases fit TRBD2. CDR3 size: 17 residues. Germline values: CDR1 SGDLS, CDR2 YYNGEE. Trimming at V came to 0 bases and at J to 7 bases, leaving 10 bases not matched to a gene. The CDR3 spells CASSVDASGIRSGELFF. The CDR3, as DNA: TGTGCCAGCAGCGTAGACGCTAGCGGGATTCGAAGCGGGGAGCTGTTTTTT.

Details on this clone: The identical CDR3 is also encoded by other nucleotide sequences in the sample. The chain links TRBV15 to TRBJ2-7, with TRBD1 matching over 7 bases. CDR1 and CDR2 (germline): LNHNV, YYDKDF (reference sequence). The CDR3 length is 15 residues. With V trimmed by 1 base and J by 0 bases, 3 bases remained unmatched. CDR3 coding DNA: TGTGCCACCAGCAGAGGAGGGGACAGCTCCTACGAGCAGTACTTC. It yields the protein CATSRGGDSSYEQYF.

The chain couples TRBV10-2 to TRBJ1-2; 12 bases are shared with TRBD1. J gave up 8 bases and V 7 bases, and 8 bases lay outside the gene matches. Germline values: CDR1 WSHSY, CDR2 SAAADI. The CDR3 has 14 residues. The CDR3 DNA sequence: TGCGCCAGCAACGAAGACGGGACAGGGGGCGGCTACACCTTC. Translating it yields CASNEDGTGGGYTF.

This rearrangement joins TRBV12-3 or TRBV12-4 to TRBJ1-2, with 7 bases fitting TRBD1. The CDR3 length is 13 residues. V lost 7 bases and J lost 8; bases outside the gene matches: 10. The CDR3 sequence: CASTLQGIQGYTF. CDR3 nucleotides: TGTGCCAGCACCTTACAGGGGATACAGGGCTACACCTTC.

This clone was counted only a few times. The gene calls are TRBV7-8 and TRBJ2-7; no clear D gene. Germline V CDR1 and CDR2: SGHVS, FQNEAQ. Trimming cost V 5 bases and J 3 bases, with 5 bases left between them. The CDR3 loop spans 11 amino acids. CDR3 coding DNA: TGTGCCAGCAGCCCGTACTACGAGCAGTACTTC. This sequence encodes CASSPYYEQYF. The full variable domain, completed using reference TRBV7-8 and TRBJ2-7, is GAGVSQSPRYKVAKRGQDVALRCDPISGHVSLFWYQQALGQGPEFLTYFQNEAQLDKSGLPSDRFFAERPEGSVSTLKIQRTQQEDSAVYLCASSPYYEQYFGPGTRLTVT.

The chain recombines TRBV19 with TRBJ1-3, with a tentative D call TRBD1 (5 bases). Germline V gives CDR1 LNHDA, CDR2 SQIVND (reference sequence). This CDR3 spans 18 amino acids. Trimming shortened V by 4 bases and J by 0 bases, and 19 bases separated the two germline ends. Here the CDR3 reads CASSTRPRGGSSGNTIYF. The CDR3 DNA sequence: TGTGCCAGTAGTACCAGACCCCGGGGGGGAAGCTCTGGAAACACCATATATTTT.

The chain is built from TRBV18 and TRBJ1-4, with D maybe TRBD1 (5 bases). V was shortened by 3 bases and J by 6 bases, with 14 bases between the two germline ends. The CDR3 extends over 15 amino acids. The germline CDR1 and CDR2 sequences are KGHSH and LQKENI. The CDR3 coding sequence is TGTGCCAGCTCACCGAACCAGGGTCCAGATGAAAAACTGTTTTTT. Its protein is CASSPNQGPDEKLFF.

This chain joins TRBV4-1 and TRBJ2-2; 11 bases agree with TRBD2. The CDR3 has 19 amino acids. The germline V gene encodes CDR1 MGHRA and CDR2 YSYEKL. Unmatched junction bases numbered 11, after V lost 0 bases and J lost 5 bases. The CDR3, as DNA: TGCGCCAGCAGCCAAGATCTTAGTAGCGGGGGGGCCGGTACCGGGGAGCTGTTTTTT. This translates into CASSQDLSSGGAGTGELFF.

V and J are TRBV11-2 and TRBJ1-5, with D hard to call. Per the germline V gene, CDR1 is SGHAT and CDR2 is FQNNGV. The V gene lost 2 bases and the J gene lost 5 bases, with 7 bases spanning the gap. The CDR3 totals 13 residues. As DNA, the CDR3 is TGTGCCAGCAGCTTATTTGAGTATCAGCCCCAGCATTTT. Amino acid sequence: CASSLFEYQPQHF.

V is TRBV6-1 and J is TRBJ1-3; the D is unclear. CDR1 MNHNS and CDR2 SASEGT come from the germline V gene. V lost 0 bases and J 0 bases, leaving 6 bases between the germline ends. The CDR3 loop spans 15 amino acids. CDR3 in amino acids: CASSEAVVSGNTIYF. The CDR3 DNA reads TGTGCCAGCAGTGAAGCGGTAGTCTCTGGAAACACCATATATTTT.

The V gene is TRBV7-7, the J gene TRBJ2-1; TRBD1 might be the D (6 bases). Trimming cost V 1 base and J 6 bases, with 7 bases left between them. CDR1 and CDR2 (germline): SSHAT, FNYEAQ (reference sequence). This CDR3 spans 13 amino acids. CDR3 protein: CASSLGGGNEQFF. The CDR3 DNA reads as TGTGCCAGCAGCTTAGGAGGGGGCAATGAGCAGTTCTTC.

The chain links TRBV28 to TRBJ1-2; D perhaps matches TRBD1 (5 bases). This CDR3 is built from 13 residues. Per the germline V gene, CDR1 is MDHEN and CDR2 is SYDVKM. The V and J ends lost 4 bases and 3 bases respectively, with 9 bases between them. The CDR3 DNA follows: TGTGCCAGCAGTTATCAGGGTCACTATGGCTACACCTTC. Translated, it gives CASSYQGHYGYTF.

The V and J genes are TRBV11-3 and TRBJ1-1; D is unresolved. Germline V gene data show CDR1 as SGHNT and CDR2 as YENEEA. The CDR3 extends over 13 amino acids. The ends were cut back, 3 bases at V and 7 bases at J, with 12 bases in the middle. CDR3 region: CASSLGRAGEAFF. For the CDR3, the DNA is TGTGCCAGCAGCTTGGGGAGGGCAGGTGAAGCTTTCTTT.

V usage is TRBV9 and J usage is TRBJ2-7, with D possibly TRBD1 on 5 matching bases. Trimming took 0 bases from V and 1 from J, leaving 11 bases between them. In germline, CDR1 is SGDLS, CDR2 YYNGEE. The CDR3 is 15 amino acids. CDR3 amino acids: CASSVGAGFSYEQYF. CDR3 DNA: TGTGCCAGCAGCGTAGGCGCAGGGTTTTCCTACGAGCAGTACTTC.

The chain joins TRBV9 to TRBJ2-1; the match to TRBD2 covers 9 bases. V dropped 3 bases and J dropped 0; count of bases not matched to a gene: 7. Germline CDR1 SGDLS, CDR2 YYNGEE. The CDR3 contains 17 residues. CDR3 in amino acids: CASSEGRTSASYNEQFF. DNA of the CDR3: TGTGCCAGCAGCGAGGGAAGGACTAGCGCCTCCTACAATGAGCAGTTCTTC.

This sequence joins TRBV9 and TRBJ1-5, with 10 bases identical to TRBD1. Looked up from germline, CDR1 is SGDLS and CDR2 is YYNGEE. The CDR3 contains 16 residues. V was clipped by 4 bases and J by 7 bases; unmatched bases: 11. CDR3: CASSPGTGAGRQPQHF. In DNA form, the CDR3 reads TGTGCCAGCAGCCCTGGGACAGGGGCTGGTCGGCAGCCCCAGCATTTT.